This T cell receptor beta chain was found in a study of blood T cell repertoires in COVID-19. The overall study: Whether acute or convalescent, the COVID-19 samples came from the United States, Italy and Spain. The analysed material was cDNA or gDNA that came from T cells, B-cell-depleted T cells, or PBMCs.

Germline V lookup: CDR1 MDHEN, CDR2 SYDVKM. CDR3 length: 14 amino acids. Losses at the gene ends were 0 bases for V and 12 bases for J; bases not matched to a gene: 7. Original methodology: Nucleated cell counts were estimated from reference gene primer amplification. Repertoires were generated with immunoSEQ multiplex PCR, while TCRdb's copy carries only in-frame clones and drops some. V, J and clone size are taken as reported in that table, and D and trimming were inferred from the DNA itself. The sample carries about 64,000 clones, more than 75% recorded once. The source of this sequence is a man over 45 with active COVID-19. The sample consisted of peripheral blood. The chain carries TRBV28 and TRBJ2-7; 11 nucleotides align to TRBD1. CDR3 DNA: TGTGCCAGCAGTTTATGGGACAGGGGGCGCTCCTTGTACTTC. Protein: CASSLWDRGRSLYF.